These T cell receptor beta chains were read from a single sample in a study of cytomegalovirus exposure and HLA in healthy donors. This table comes from immunoSEQ multiplex PCR, and its TCRdb copy is limited to in-frame clones, with some not included. The profile shows 100,000 to 150,000 clones, just under 95% of them singletons. Sample: PBMCs. These receptors were obtained from a woman younger than 30 in good health and CMV-seronegative. The CDR3 runs from the conserved cysteine through the conserved F or W. The D gene is left open where the match is weak. Clone size appears in some rows only: once, few, many, or a class for an expanded clone.

V	J	D	size	DNA	CDR3
TRBV7-3	TRBJ2-1	TRBD2	once	TGTGCCAGCAGCTTTGGCGGGAGTTCTACCTACAATGAGCAGTTCTTC	CASSFGGSSTYNEQFF
TRBV28	TRBJ2-7	TRBD2	NA	TGTGCCAGCAGTTTAAGCGGGAGGGCCTCCTACGAGCAGTACTTC	CASSLSGRASYEQYF
TRBV4-1	TRBJ2-3	TRBD2	NA	TGCGCCAGCAGCCAAGATCTTGGCGGGGAGGGAATGGATACGCAGTATTTT	CASSQDLGGEGMDTQYF
TRBV7-9	TRBJ1-4	NA	NA	TGTGCCAGCAGCCACAAAGTAGAGGTTGGTGAAAAACTGTTTTTT	CASSHKVEVGEKLFF
TRBV19	TRBJ2-3	TRBD2	NA	TGTGCCAGTAGTTTCGGACTAGCGACGGATACGCAGTATTTT	CASSFGLATDTQYF
TRBV5-6	TRBJ1-4	NA	NA	TGTGCCAGCAGTCTCCGGGGTGGCGGTACCGAAAAACTGTTTTTT	CASSLRGGGTEKLFF
TRBV14	TRBJ2-1	NA	NA	TGTGCCAGCAGCGGGAGGTCTCCATTCAATGAGCAGTTCTTC	CASSGRSPFNEQFF
TRBV4-2	TRBJ2-2	TRBD2	NA	TGTGCCAGCAGCCAATTCCTAGCGGGGGGGCTTGGCGGGGAGCTGTTTTTT	CASSQFLAGGLGGELFF
TRBV2	TRBJ1-4	NA	NA	TGTGCCAGCAGTAAATTGGACAGTGACAATGAAAAACTGTTTTTT	CASSKLDSDNEKLFF
TRBV28	TRBJ2-7	NA	NA	TGTGCCAGCAGTTTAAATTCCCCCCTCGAGCAGTACTTC	CASSLNSPLEQYF
TRBV5-1	TRBJ1-4	TRBD1	NA	TGCGCCAGCAGCTTGGTGGGACAGGGTGTAACTAATGAAAAACTGTTTTTT	CASSLVGQGVTNEKLFF
TRBV21-1	TRBJ2-5	NA	NA	TGTGCCAGCAGCCCCCGCCCCACAGACCAACAAGAGACCCAGTACTTC	CASSPRPTDQQETQYF
TRBV9	TRBJ2-3	TRBD2	NA	TGTGCCAGCAGCGTAGCAGCGGGAGGGTTAGATACGCAGTATTTT	CASSVAAGGLDTQYF
TRBV27	TRBJ2-2	TRBD1	few	TGTGCCAGCAGTTTCAGGGGGCCTACCGGGGAGCTGTTTTTT	CASSFRGPTGELFF
TRBV5-1	TRBJ2-3	NA	NA	TGCGCCAGCAGCTTGGTGGCTAGCACAGATACGCAGTATTTT	CASSLVASTDTQYF
TRBV5-1	TRBJ1-4	TRBD1	NA	TGCGCCAGCAGCCCGATCCCCTCTCGGGACAGGGGGAGTTCTTGGCCCGCAACTAATGAAAAACTGTTTTTT	CASSPIPSRDRGSSWPATNEKLFF
TRBV7-7	TRBJ2-1	TRBD2	NA	TGTGCCAGCAGCTCTTTACTAGCGCCTGGGAGTGAGCAGTTCTTC	CASSSLLAPGSEQFF
TRBV4-1	TRBJ2-1	NA	NA	TGCGCCAGCAGCCAACTTACTGGGGGCTATCCTTACAATGAGCAGTTCTTC	CASSQLTGGYPYNEQFF
TRBV5-1	TRBJ2-1	NA	NA	TGCGCCAGCAGGGACTGGGATGAGCAGTTCTTC	CASRDWDEQFF
TRBV27	TRBJ2-7	TRBD1	NA	TGTGCCAGCAGTTTAAGGGGGCCGGCCTACGAGCAGTACTTC	CASSLRGPAYEQYF
TRBV10-1	TRBJ1-1	NA	NA	TGCGCCAGCAGTGAAACAGGGAACACTGAAGCTTTCTTT	CASSETGNTEAFF
TRBV19	TRBJ2-1	TRBD1	once	TGTGCCAGTAGCCACCAGGGGGCGTGGGATGAGCAGTTCTTC	CASSHQGAWDEQFF
TRBV9	TRBJ1-1	NA	NA	TGTGCCAGCAGCGTAGATGGCCGCTGGGAGGGGAACACTGAAGCTTTCTTT	CASSVDGRWEGNTEAFF
TRBV7-2	TRBJ1-2	NA	once	TGTGCCAGCAGCTTAGGGGTTGGCGGCTATGGCTACACCTTC	CASSLGVGGYGYTF
TRBV4-2	TRBJ2-7	TRBD2	NA	TGTGCCAGCAGCCAAATACTAGCGGGAGATTTCTACGAGCAGTACTTC	CASSQILAGDFYEQYF
TRBV23-1	TRBJ1-3	TRBD1	NA	TGCGCCAGCAGTCCCCCTGGGTGGACAGGGCTTAGCGGAAACACCATATATTTT	CASSPPGWTGLSGNTIYF
TRBV29-1	TRBJ2-2	NA	NA	TGCAGCGTTGACGCACAGGACACCGGGGAGCTGTTTTTT	CSVDAQDTGELFF
TRBV4-1	TRBJ2-1	TRBD2	NA	TGCGCCAGCAGCCAACCCTCCCTAGCGGGAGATGGGAATGAGCAGTTCTTC	CASSQPSLAGDGNEQFF
TRBV7-2	TRBJ1-5	TRBD1	once	TGTGCCAGCAGTCGACAGGGGGTCGATCAGCCCCAGCATTTT	CASSRQGVDQPQHF
TRBV5-1	TRBJ2-7	TRBD1	NA	TGCGCCAGCGGTGGGATAGCCGGGACAGGGATCTACGAGCAGTACTTC	CASGGIAGTGIYEQYF
TRBV6-5	TRBJ2-1	NA	NA	TGTGCCAGCTCCCGCTACAATGAGCAGTTCTTC	CASSRYNEQFF
TRBV18	TRBJ2-7	NA	NA	TGTGCCAGCTTACCAGGAGGAACCTACGAGCAGTACTTC	CASLPGGTYEQYF
TRBV25-1	TRBJ1-2	TRBD1	NA	TGTGCCAGCAGTGTATCCGGGACAGGGTATGGCTACACCTTC	CASSVSGTGYGYTF
TRBV6-1	TRBJ1-3	TRBD1	NA	TGTGCCAGCGGGACAGGGGGCTCTGGAAACACCATATATTTT	CASGTGGSGNTIYF
TRBV7-2	TRBJ2-2	TRBD2	NA	TGTGCCAGCAGACTAGCGGGGGGCGGGAACACCGGGGAGCTGTTTTTT	CASRLAGGGNTGELFF
TRBV5-1	TRBJ2-3	TRBD2	NA	TGCGCCAGCAGCTTGGAGTTCGACGCGGGAGTAGATACGCAGTATTTT	CASSLEFDAGVDTQYF
TRBV30	TRBJ1-6	NA	few	TGTGCCTGGACAGGCCAGGATAATTCACCCCTCCACTTT	CAWTGQDNSPLHF
TRBV7-3	TRBJ2-3	NA	NA	TGTGCCAGCAGCCCAGACTGGTCAGATACGCAGTATTTT	CASSPDWSDTQYF
TRBV5-1	TRBJ2-1	TRBD2	NA	TGCGCCAGCAGCCCGGGGACTAGCGGGAAGGGCAATGAGCAGTTCTTC	CASSPGTSGKGNEQFF
TRBV18	TRBJ1-1	NA	NA	TGTGCCAGCTCCCTGGACAGCGAAGCTTTCTTT	CASSLDSEAFF
TRBV5-1	TRBJ2-6	NA	NA	TGCGCCAGCAGCTCCGGTATCTCTGGTGCCAACGTCCTGACTTTC	CASSSGISGANVLTF
TRBV4-1	TRBJ1-1	NA	NA	TGCGCCAGCAGCCAAGACAGGGTAGGGAACACTGAAGCTTTCTTT	CASSQDRVGNTEAFF
TRBV4-1	TRBJ2-1	TRBD2	NA	TGCGCCAGCAGCCCGCTACCCCCCCTAGCGGGGAGCAATGAGCAGTTCTTC	CASSPLPPLAGSNEQFF
TRBV10-2	TRBJ2-1	TRBD2	NA	TGCGCCAGCAGTGGTACTAGCGGGAGTAGGAATGAGCAGTTCTTC	CASSGTSGSRNEQFF
TRBV29-1	TRBJ2-7	TRBD1	NA	TGCAGCTTGTCGACAGGGGGCGTGCAGTACTTC	CSLSTGGVQYF
TRBV29-1	TRBJ2-3	TRBD1	NA	TGCAGCGTACCCGGGACAGGACGCACAGATACGCAGTATTTT	CSVPGTGRTDTQYF
TRBV7-3	TRBJ2-5	NA	NA	TGTGCCAGCAGCCCTTTAGGGGGAGAAGAGACCCAGTACTTC	CASSPLGGEETQYF
TRBV10-3	TRBJ2-6	NA	NA	TGTGCCATCAGTGGGGTGGGGCGTGGGGCCAACGTCCTGACTTTC	CAISGVGRGANVLTF
TRBV11-2	TRBJ2-1	TRBD2	NA	TGTGCCAGCAGCTTTCGACTAGCGAACAATGAGCAGTTCTTC	CASSFRLANNEQFF
TRBV27	TRBJ1-1	NA	NA	TGTGCCAGCACATACAGGGCCGGGAACACTGAAGCTTTCTTT	CASTYRAGNTEAFF
TRBV7-2	TRBJ2-2	TRBD2	NA	TGTGCCAGCAGCTTATCTAGCGGGGGGGTTTTCGACACCGGGGAGCTGTTTTTT	CASSLSSGGVFDTGELFF
TRBV6-1	TRBJ1-5	NA	once	TGTGCCAGCAGTGAGTTCAGGGTCAATCAGCCCCAGCATTTT	CASSEFRVNQPQHF
TRBV6-1	TRBJ2-4	NA	NA	TGTGCCAGTCAGGGTTTTTTAGCCAAAAACATTCAGTACTTC	CASQGFLAKNIQYF
TRBV5-1	TRBJ2-5	TRBD1	once	TGCGCCAGCAGCTTGGCCACGGACAGGGGCGACGGGACCCAGTACTTC	CASSLATDRGDGTQYF
TRBV27	TRBJ1-1	NA	NA	TGTGCCAGCAGTTCGGCGAATTCGGGAAGAACTGAAGCTTTCTTT	CASSSANSGRTEAFF